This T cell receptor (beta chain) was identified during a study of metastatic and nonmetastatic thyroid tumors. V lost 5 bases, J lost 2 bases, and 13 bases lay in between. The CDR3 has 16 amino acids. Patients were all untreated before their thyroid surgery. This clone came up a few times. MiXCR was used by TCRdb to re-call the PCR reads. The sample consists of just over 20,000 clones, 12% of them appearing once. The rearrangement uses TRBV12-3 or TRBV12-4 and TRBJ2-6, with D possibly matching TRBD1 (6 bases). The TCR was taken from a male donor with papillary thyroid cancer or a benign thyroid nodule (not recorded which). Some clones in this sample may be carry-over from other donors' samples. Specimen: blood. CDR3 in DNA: TGTGCCAGCAGTCTCAGGGGTCTCGCTGGGGCCAACGTCCTGACTTTC. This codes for CASSLRGLAGANVLTF.